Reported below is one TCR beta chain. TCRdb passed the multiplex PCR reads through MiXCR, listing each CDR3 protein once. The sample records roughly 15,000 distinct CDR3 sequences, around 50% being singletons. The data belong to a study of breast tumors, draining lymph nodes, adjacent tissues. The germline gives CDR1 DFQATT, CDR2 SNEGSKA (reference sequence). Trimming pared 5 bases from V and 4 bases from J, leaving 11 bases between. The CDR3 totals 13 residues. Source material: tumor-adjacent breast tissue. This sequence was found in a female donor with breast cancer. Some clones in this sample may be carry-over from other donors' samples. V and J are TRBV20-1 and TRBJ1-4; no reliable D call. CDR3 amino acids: CSAPQNSNEKLFF. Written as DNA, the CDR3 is TGCAGTGCTCCGCAGAATAGTAATGAAAAACTGTTTTTT.